One sample yielded the 18 T cell receptor beta chains listed below, sequenced in a study of cytomegalovirus exposure and HLA in healthy donors. With 60 Vbeta and 13 Jbeta primers, the PCR was carried out. Produced via immunoSEQ multiplex PCR; TCRdb's table is partial and in-frame only. The sample yields about 190,000 clones, around 75% seen once. Sequenced sample: PBMCs. These receptors all stem from a woman in her 30s in good health and CMV-seropositive.

The chain links TRBV7-8 to TRBJ2-2, with 12 bases aligning to TRBD1. Germline V CDR1 and CDR2: SGHVS, FQNEAQ. The CDR3 spans 18 residues. The junction had 11 bases not matched to a gene; V was cut back by 1 base and J by 8 bases. CDR3 region: CASSLGDRGRSRRGELFF. The CDR3 DNA is TGTGCCAGCAGCTTAGGGGACAGGGGGCGCAGTAGGAGGGGGGAGCTGTTTTTT. The complete variable domain, with remaining parts taken from reference TRBV7-8 and TRBJ2-2, reads GAGVSQSPRYKVAKRGQDVALRCDPISGHVSLFWYQQALGQGPEFLTYFQNEAQLDKSGLPSDRFFAERPEGSVSTLKIQRTQQEDSAVYLCASSLGDRGRSRRGELFFGEGSRLTVL.

V gene TRBV7-9 combines with J gene TRBJ2-7; tentative D call: TRBD1 (6 bases). There are 12 residues in the CDR3. The V end was cut by 5 bases, the J end by 2 bases, with 7 bases between. CDR1 and CDR2 from the germline V gene are SEHNR and FQNEAQ (reference sequence). The CDR3 protein is CASSEGAYEQYF. CDR3 sequence (DNA): TGTGCCAGCAGCGAGGGGGCCTACGAGCAGTACTTC.

This rearrangement joins TRBV27 to TRBJ2-7, with TRBD1 matching over 8 bases. Per germline, CDR1 MNHEY and CDR2 SMNVEV (reference sequence). The V segment lost 4 bases and the J segment 2 bases; nucleotides outside the gene matches: 7. This CDR3 comprises 15 residues. For the CDR3, the DNA is TGTGCCAGCAGTTCCCGGACAGGGATCCCCTACGAGCAGTACTTC. As protein: CASSSRTGIPYEQYF.

Note on this clone: Compared with germline, one end of the junction differs, possibly owing to a read error. The chain links TRBV6-1 to TRBJ2-1; 7 nucleotides line up with TRBD2. The CDR3 extends over 14 amino acids. Germline V CDR1 and CDR2: MNHNS, SASEGT. The CDR3 nucleotides are TGTGCCGCTCAAGCGGGGCCCGCCTCCAATGAGCGGTTCTTC. Protein sequence: CAAQAGPASNERFF.

V gene TRBV5-1 combines with J gene TRBJ2-5; 8 bases match TRBD1. From germline, CDR1 is SGHRS and CDR2 YFSETQ. Trimming cost V 4 bases and J 1 base; bases outside gene matches: 9. The CDR3 runs 16 residues. The CDR3 spells CASSGLQGTGQETQYF. The CDR3 DNA follows: TGCGCCAGCAGCGGCCTACAGGGGACAGGCCAAGAGACCCAGTACTTC.

This clone was counted once. This chain links TRBV18 with TRBJ2-7, with a tentative D call TRBD2 (5 bases). This CDR3 is built from 15 residues. Trimming pared 3 bases from V and 0 bases from J, leaving 12 bases between. The germline V gene has CDR1 KGHSH and CDR2 LQKENI. In DNA form, the CDR3 reads TGTGCCAGCTCACCCTTCACCCGGGACTCCTACGAGCAGTACTTC. It encodes CASSPFTRDSYEQYF.

The chain has TRBV5-6 and TRBJ1-3, with TRBD1 identical over 7 bases. The CDR3 length is 18 residues. Per the germline V gene, CDR1 is SGHDT and CDR2 is YYEEEE. The V and J ends lost 4 bases and 1 base, in that order; junction bases with no gene match: 14. Here the CDR3 reads CASSPLGQVGTSGNTIYF. The CDR3 nucleotides read TGTGCCAGCAGCCCCCTAGGACAGGTGGGAACGTCTGGAAACACCATATATTTT. Combining the CDR3 with reference TRBV5-6 and TRBJ1-3 gives the whole variable domain DAGVTQSPTHLIKTRGQQVTLRCSPKSGHDTVSWYQQALGQGPQFIFQYYEEEERQRGNFPDRFSGHQFPNYSSELNVNALLLGDSALYLCASSPLGQVGTSGNTIYFGEGSWLTVV.

The V gene is TRBV7-8, the J gene TRBJ1-1, with 7 nucleotides matching TRBD1. The ends lost 1 base at V and 1 base at J; junction bases unmatched: 3. The germline CDR1 and CDR2 sequences are SGHVS and FQNEAQ. The CDR3 extends over 15 amino acids. Written as DNA, the CDR3 is TGTGCCAGCAGCTTAGACAGGGGAGAGAACACTGAAGCTTTCTTT. This sequence encodes CASSLDRGENTEAFF.

V gene TRBV7-2 combines with J gene TRBJ1-1; tentatively, D is TRBD1 (5 bases). The CDR3 loop spans 14 amino acids. From germline, CDR1 is SGHTA and CDR2 FQGNSA. V was shortened by 4 bases and J by 2 bases, with 11 bases between the two germline ends. The CDR3 protein is CASSWGTPNTEAFF. As DNA, the CDR3 is TGTGCCAGCAGCTGGGGGACTCCCAACACTGAAGCTTTCTTT.

This clone was seen only once. V and J are TRBV2 and TRBJ2-4; tentatively, D is TRBD1 (6 bases). This CDR3 has 14 amino acids. The germline CDR1 and CDR2 sequences are SNHLY and FYNNEI. Trimming shortened V by 8 bases and J by 0 bases, and 11 bases separated the two germline ends. CDR3 loop: CASSTQGAKNIQYF. DNA of the CDR3: TGTGCCAGCTCAACACAGGGAGCCAAAAACATTCAGTACTTC.

The genes are TRBV6-5 and TRBJ1-5; D gene unclear. V lost 5 bases to trimming and J lost 0 bases, with 11 bases between them. This CDR3 has 15 amino acids. CDR1 and CDR2 from the germline V gene are MNHEY and SVGAGI. The CDR3 DNA reads TGTGCCAGCAGTGGCCAGGCGGGTAGCAATCAGCCCCAGCATTTT. Translated: CASSGQAGSNQPQHF.

J is TRBJ2-2 and V is TRBV28; D possibly corresponds to TRBD1 (7 bases). Germline V gene sequence: CDR1 MDHEN, CDR2 SYDVKM. This CDR3 has 17 amino acids. Trimming removed 0 bases at V and 6 bases at J, with 17 bases between. CDR3 sequence: CASSLWEGTAYSGELFF. The CDR3 coding sequence is TGTGCCAGCAGTTTATGGGAGGGGACAGCTTACTCCGGGGAGCTGTTTTTT.

The CDR3 reads CAISVWDRVDDEQYF. In DNA form, the CDR3 reads TGTGCCATCAGTGTATGGGACAGGGTCGATGACGAGCAGTACTTC. The chain links TRBV10-3 to TRBJ2-7; the match to TRBD1 covers 9 bases. The CDR3 is 15 residues long. V trimming: 4 bases; J trimming: 5 bases; junction bases outside the gene matches: 9. Germline lookup yields CDR1 ENHRY and CDR2 SYGVKD.

The chain joins TRBV5-4 to TRBJ2-7, with TRBD2 matching over 7 bases. CDR3 size: 13 residues. With V trimmed by 0 bases and J by 6 bases, 3 bases remained unmatched. Germline V gives CDR1 SGHNT, CDR2 YYREEE (reference sequence). CDR3 sequence (DNA): TGTGCCAGCAGCTTGGGACTAGCCGGCGAGCAGTACTTC. Its translation is CASSLGLAGEQYF.

The genes are TRBV2 and TRBJ2-1; 7 bases line up with TRBD1. CDR1 is SNHLY and CDR2 is FYNNEI in the germline V gene. Losses at the gene ends were 11 bases for V and 3 bases for J; bases not matched to a gene: 10. The CDR3 spans 14 residues. The CDR3, as DNA: TGTGCCGCCCCAGGGGGTAAAGACTACAATGAGCAGTTCTTC. Protein sequence: CAAPGGKDYNEQFF.

This clone showed up many times. V usage is TRBV19 and J usage is TRBJ2-6, with unresolved D. Per germline, CDR1 LNHDA and CDR2 SQIVND (reference sequence). The V end was cut by 9 bases, the J end by 0 bases, with 12 bases between. This CDR3 contains 15 residues. DNA for the CDR3: TGTGCCAGCTCAGACGGAGTCTCTGGGGCCAACGTCCTGACTTTC. Translation: CASSDGVSGANVLTF.

This chain links TRBV6-5 with TRBJ2-3; TRBD1 matches at 7 bases. The CDR3 totals 13 residues. CDR1 MNHEY and CDR2 SVGAGI come from the germline V gene. Germline trimming cut 6 bases from V and 8 bases from J; bases unmatched to any gene: 8. The CDR3 is CASSLQGKGTQYF. The DNA of the CDR3 is TGTGCCAGCAGCCTACAGGGGAAGGGTACGCAGTATTTT.

This clone was observed a handful of times. V and J are TRBV28 and TRBJ2-4; possible D gene TRBD1, 6 bases. V lost 6 bases to trimming and J lost 6 bases, with 15 bases between them. The CDR3 has 14 residues. Germline V lookup: CDR1 MDHEN, CDR2 SYDVKM. In DNA, the CDR3 is TGTGCCAGCAGGACTGACAGGATAAGAAACATTCAGTACTTC. Residues: CASRTDRIRNIQYF.